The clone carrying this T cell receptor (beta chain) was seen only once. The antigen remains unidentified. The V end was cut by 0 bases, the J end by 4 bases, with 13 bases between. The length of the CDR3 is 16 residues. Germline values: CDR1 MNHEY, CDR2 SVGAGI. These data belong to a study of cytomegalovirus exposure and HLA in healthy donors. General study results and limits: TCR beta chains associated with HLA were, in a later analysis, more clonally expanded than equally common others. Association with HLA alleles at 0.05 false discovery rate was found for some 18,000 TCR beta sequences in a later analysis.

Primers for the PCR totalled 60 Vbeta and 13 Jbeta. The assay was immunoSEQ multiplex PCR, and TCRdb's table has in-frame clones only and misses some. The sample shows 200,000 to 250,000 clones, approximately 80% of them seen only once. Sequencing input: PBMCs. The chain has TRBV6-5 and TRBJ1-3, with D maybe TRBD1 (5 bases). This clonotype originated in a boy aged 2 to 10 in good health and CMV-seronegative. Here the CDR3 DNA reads TGTGCCAGCAGTTACTCGAATGTGGGGCTCGGAAACACCATATATTTT. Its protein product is CASSYSNVGLGNTIYF.